Following are 14 T cell receptor beta chains from one sample sequenced in a study of blood T cells in healthy people across ages. Sample-barcoded 5' priming and a J-beta primer mix drove a second PCR of roughly 6 to 12 cycles. TCRdb re-derived calls from the 5' RACE reads in MiXCR, one entry per CDR3 protein. The sample lists around 1,600,000 distinct CDR3 sequences; 35% to 45% were seen once. Sequencing was performed on blood. These receptors were taken from a woman aged 18-29 years in good health.

CDR3 sequence reads: CAWRGTGAGEKLFF. The CDR3 DNA reads as TGTGCCTGGAGGGGGACAGGGGCAGGGGAAAAACTGTTTTTT. The chain links TRBV30 to TRBJ1-4, with 10 bases lining up with TRBD1. The germline V gene has CDR1 GTSNPN and CDR2 SVGIG (reference sequence). This CDR3 comprises 14 residues. V was pared by 3 bases and J by 8 bases, with 6 bases of the junction left unmatched.

This clonotype was seen a handful of times. This rearrangement joins TRBV29-1 to TRBJ2-7; D is undetermined. The length of the CDR3 is 14 residues. Germline V gives CDR1 SQVTM, CDR2 ANQGSEA. The V and J ends lost 4 bases and 0 bases respectively, with 13 bases between them. The CDR3 coding sequence is TGCAGCGTTGGTGCAGGTCGTTTCTCCTACGAGCAGTACTTC. It codes for CSVGAGRFSYEQYF.

This clonotype was observed a few times. The chain couples TRBV18 to TRBJ2-7, with D unclear. V lost 3 bases, J lost 0 bases, and 9 bases lay in between. This CDR3 is 14 amino acids long. The V gene's germline CDR1 is KGHSH and CDR2 LQKENI. The CDR3 region is CASSPGMSSYEQYF. The CDR3 DNA reads as TGTGCCAGCTCACCGGGCATGAGCTCCTACGAGCAGTACTTC.

The chain carries TRBV3-1 and TRBJ2-1, with TRBD2 matching over 7 bases. The ends lost 0 bases at V and 9 bases at J; junction bases unmatched: 5. This CDR3 contains 14 residues. Per germline, CDR1 LGHDT and CDR2 YNNKEL (reference sequence). The CDR3 region is CASSQDSSGVEQFF. The CDR3 DNA reads as TGTGCCAGCAGCCAAGACAGCAGCGGGGTTGAGCAGTTCTTC.

This chain joins TRBV20-1 and TRBJ1-4; 8 bases fit TRBD1. Germline V gives CDR1 DFQATT, CDR2 SNEGSKA (reference sequence). The CDR3 has 16 amino acids. The V gene end was trimmed by 4 bases and the J gene end by 2 bases; junction bases not matched to a gene: 9. This CDR3 reads CSAIGQGKGTNEKLFF. CDR3 nucleotides: TGCAGTGCTATAGGACAGGGAAAGGGGACTAATGAAAAACTGTTTTTT.

The CDR3 bases are TGTGCCAGCAGTGCGAACGGAGCCTACGAGCAGTACTTC. Residues: CASSANGAYEQYF. The genes are TRBV2 and TRBJ2-7; no reliable D call. CDR1 SNHLY and CDR2 FYNNEI come from the germline V gene. The CDR3 has 13 residues. Trimming took 4 bases from V and 2 from J, leaving 9 bases between them.

The chain combines TRBV9 with TRBJ1-1, with TRBD1 identical over 8 bases. V lost 4 bases, J lost 4 bases, and 9 bases stayed unmatched. The germline V gene encodes CDR1 SGDLS and CDR2 YYNGEE. This CDR3 has 15 amino acids. CDR3 protein: CASSRAPTGGTEAFF. CDR3 DNA: TGTGCCAGCAGCCGAGCCCCCACAGGGGGCACTGAAGCTTTCTTT.

This clonotype was detected a few times. The chain links TRBV4-3 to TRBJ2-1; TRBD2 matches 12 bases. The ends lost 1 base at V and 8 bases at J; junction bases unmatched: 6. The V gene's germline CDR1 is LGHNA and CDR2 YSLEER. This CDR3 is 16 amino acids long. In DNA, the CDR3 is TGCGCCAGCAGCCAAGGTCTAGCGGGGGGGCTCTATGAGCAGTTCTTC. This gives the protein CASSQGLAGGLYEQFF.

Many counts were recorded for this clonotype. V gene TRBV14 combines with J gene TRBJ2-4, with TRBD2 identical over 10 bases. V shed 1 base, J shed 2 bases, and the junction held 5 bases outside the gene matches. Germline V gene data show CDR1 as SGHDN and CDR2 as FVKESK. CDR3 size: 17 residues. CDR3 protein: CASSQGTSGSSKNIQYF. The CDR3 bases are TGTGCCAGCAGCCAAGGGACTAGCGGATCGTCCAAAAACATTCAGTACTTC.

Only a few counts were recorded for this clonotype. The rearrangement uses TRBV15 and TRBJ1-2; D may be TRBD1 (5 bases). CDR1 is LNHNV and CDR2 is YYDKDF in the germline V gene (reference sequence). This CDR3 spans 15 amino acids. V shed 5 bases and J shed 4 bases, with 17 bases lying between them. The CDR3 DNA is TGTGCCACCAGCGGCCCAGTAAGGGGAATCTATGGCTACACCTTC. Translation gives CATSGPVRGIYGYTF. Using reference TRBV15 and TRBJ1-2 for the parts outside the CDR3, the full variable domain is DAMVIQNPRYQVTQFGKPVTLSCSQTLNHNVMYWYQQKSSQAPKLLFHYYDKDFNNEADTPDNFQSRRPNTSFCFLDIRSPGLGDTAMYLCATSGPVRGIYGYTFGSGTRLTVV.

The V and J genes are TRBV6-6 and TRBJ1-1; weak D call: TRBD1 (6 bases). Trimming took off 0 bases at V and 5 bases at J, with 19 bases between the two ends. This CDR3 region has 17 residues. Germline CDR1 is MNHNY and CDR2 is SVGAGI (reference sequence). The CDR3 sequence is CASSYSRSLEGVTEAFF. CDR3 DNA: TGTGCCAGCAGTTACTCGAGGTCTTTGGAGGGGGTGACTGAAGCTTTCTTT.

In its sample, this clonotype was seen a few times. This rearrangement joins TRBV9 to TRBJ1-1; 9 bases line up with TRBD1. Germline trimming cut 4 bases from V and 3 bases from J; bases unmatched to any gene: 10. The CDR3 covers 16 residues. Per the germline V gene, CDR1 is SGDLS and CDR2 is YYNGEE. CDR3 nucleotides: TGTGCCAGCAGCCATCCTCCACAGGGGGCGGACACTGAAGCTTTCTTT. This gives the protein CASSHPPQGADTEAFF.

This clonotype was counted only a few times. This sequence joins TRBV29-1 and TRBJ1-1, with no clear D. Per germline, CDR1 SQVTM and CDR2 ANQGSEA. Trimming removed 6 bases from V and 1 base from J, with 12 bases in between. The CDR3 covers 13 residues. The CDR3 loop is CSVEGKGNTEAFF. The DNA of the CDR3 is TGCAGCGTGGAGGGTAAGGGGAACACTGAAGCTTTCTTT.

This clonotype has a count of ten or more. The CDR3 protein is CASSLSRNTEAFF. DNA of the CDR3: TGTGCCAGCAGTTTATCACGGAACACTGAAGCTTTCTTT. The V gene is TRBV27, the J gene TRBJ1-1; D uncertain. The ends were cut back, 0 bases at V and 1 base at J, with 3 bases in the middle. Germline V gene lookup returns CDR1 MNHEY and CDR2 SMNVEV (reference sequence). This CDR3 is built from 13 residues.